These 8 T cell receptor beta chains share one sample of origin, sequenced in a study of shared clonotypes between healthy human individuals (dated by TCRdb to the early 2020s). The library was prepared using the immunoSEQ multiplex PCR assay. TCRdb carries this immuneACCESS record with in-frame sequences only. Its versions omit some clonotypes, under half of them owing to an unresolved V gene in the studies checked, with the rest unexplained. This sample comprises about 2 million clones, approximately 95% of them detected only once. The ten most abundant clones make up 1% to 1.5% of the sample. CD8 naive samples were obtained by positive selection for CCR7 among CD45RO-negative cells, yielding a CD45RA+CCR7+ population from which TemRA cells were excluded. The source material was naive CD8+ T cells sorted from blood. According to the study, the label for this sample's cell subset or site signals: CD45RA+CCR7+. These receptor sequences come from a man between 18 and 29 years old in good health.

The chain links TRBV11-3 to TRBJ1-1, with TRBD1 as a possible D gene (5 bases). The V end lost 4 bases, the J end lost 4 bases, and 13 bases lay between the germline ends. The CDR3 loop spans 14 amino acids. CDR1 is SGHNT, CDR2 YENEEA, per germline. CDR3 sequence (DNA): TGTGCCAGCAGCTCTGACAGAGCCCCCACTGAAGCTTTCTTT. Amino acids: CASSSDRAPTEAFF.

The V and J genes are TRBV6-6 and TRBJ1-5; D is unclear. V was pared by 2 bases and J by 1 base, with 9 bases between. From germline, CDR1 is MNHNY and CDR2 SVGAGI (reference sequence). The CDR3 has 15 amino acids. Written as DNA, the CDR3 is TGTGCCAGCAGTTACGAGAGGGCGAGCAATCAGCCCCAGCATTTT. It specifies CASSYERASNQPQHF.

This rearrangement joins TRBV9 to TRBJ2-7; D possibly corresponds to TRBD1 (6 bases). The CDR3 is 15 amino acids. Deletions cut 0 bases from V and 3 bases from J, with 13 bases between. Germline loops: CDR1 SGDLS, CDR2 YYNGEE. CDR3 region: CASSVGSGAGYEQYF. CDR3 DNA: TGTGCCAGCAGCGTAGGTTCAGGGGCGGGCTACGAGCAGTACTTC.

The rearrangement uses TRBV2 and TRBJ2-7; no clear D gene. Germline values: CDR1 SNHLY, CDR2 FYNNEI. This CDR3 has 12 amino acids. V was cut by 4 bases and J by 4 bases, with 8 bases left in between. CDR3 amino acids: CASSGKEYEQYF. The CDR3 nucleotides read TGTGCCAGCAGTGGGAAGGAATACGAGCAGTACTTC.

The chain carries TRBV28 and TRBJ1-1; D remains ambiguous. Germline CDR1 MDHEN, CDR2 SYDVKM. Trimming pared 8 bases from V and 6 bases from J, leaving 13 bases between. The CDR3 runs to 12 residues. The CDR3 loop is CASSFGPAEAFF. CDR3 DNA: TGTGCCAGCTCTTTCGGACCCGCTGAAGCTTTCTTT.

J is TRBJ2-6 and V is TRBV7-9, with 10 bases fitting TRBD1. The CDR3 is 18 residues long. Germline-derived CDR1 and CDR2 are SEHNR and FQNEAQ (reference sequence). J was trimmed by 2 bases and V by 6 bases; bases with no gene match: 10. The CDR3 sequence: CASRPRTGGPTGANVLTF. CDR3 bases: TGTGCCAGCAGACCTAGGACAGGGGGGCCTACTGGGGCCAACGTCCTGACTTTC.

This clone occurred a few times. This chain links TRBV10-1 with TRBJ2-7; tentatively, D is TRBD1 (5 bases). There are 13 residues in the CDR3. The V gene's germline CDR1 is WNHNN and CDR2 SYGVQD (reference sequence). Trimming left V 3 bases short and J 5 bases short, with 11 bases between. CDR3: CASSDTVGDEQYF. The DNA of the CDR3 is TGCGCCAGCAGTGATACAGTAGGGGACGAGCAGTACTTC.

About this clone itself: This specimen includes other DNA sequences encoding the same CDR3. J is TRBJ2-5 and V is TRBV6-5; 7 positions match TRBD1. Germline CDR1 reads MNHEY; CDR2 reads SVGAGI. V trimming: 5 bases; J trimming: 5 bases; junction bases outside the gene matches: 5. This CDR3 comprises 13 residues. The CDR3 bases are TGTGCCAGCAGTCTTGACAGGGAGGAGACCCAGTACTTC. It translates to CASSLDREETQYF.